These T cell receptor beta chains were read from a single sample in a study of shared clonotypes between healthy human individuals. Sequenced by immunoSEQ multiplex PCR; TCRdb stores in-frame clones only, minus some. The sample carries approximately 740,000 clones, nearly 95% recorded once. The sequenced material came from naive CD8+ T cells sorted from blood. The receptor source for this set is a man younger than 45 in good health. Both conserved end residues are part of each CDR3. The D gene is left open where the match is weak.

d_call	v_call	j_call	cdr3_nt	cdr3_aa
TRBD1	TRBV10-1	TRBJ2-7	TGCGCCAGCAGTGAGGACAGGGGGTATTCCTACGAGCAGTACTTC	CASSEDRGYSYEQYF
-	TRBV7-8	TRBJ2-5	TGTGCCAGCAGCTTAGGTAACAGGGATATGCGGGAGACCCAGTACTTC	CASSLGNRDMRETQYF
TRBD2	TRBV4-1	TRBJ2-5	TGCGCCAGCAGCCAAGATCGGTGGACTAGCGCGCAATACTTC	CASSQDRWTSAQYF
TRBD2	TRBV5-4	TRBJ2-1	TGTGCCAGCAGCTGGGGGAGCGGGAGCTACAATGAGCAGTTCTTC	CASSWGSGSYNEQFF
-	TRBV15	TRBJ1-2	TGTGCCACCAGCAGAGTCTTTGGCGGTGATGGCTACACCTTC	CATSRVFGGDGYTF
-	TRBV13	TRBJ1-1	TGTGCCAGCAGCTTGTATGTGGCCACTGAAGCTTTCTTT	CASSLYVATEAFF
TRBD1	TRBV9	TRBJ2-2	TGTGCCAGCAGCGCCTTGTTGACAGGGACGAACACCGGGGAGCTGTTTTTT	CASSALLTGTNTGELFF
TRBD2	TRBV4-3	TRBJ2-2	TGCGCCAGCAGCCAAGTGGGACTAGCAACCGGGGAGCTGTTTTTT	CASSQVGLATGELFF
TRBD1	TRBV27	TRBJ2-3	TGTGCCAGCACCCCCCTAGGGGGCATTTCAGATACGCAGTATTTT	CASTPLGGISDTQYF
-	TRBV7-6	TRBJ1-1	TGTGCCAGCAGCTCCAGGTGGAGCCAAACTGAAGCTTTCTTT	CASSSRWSQTEAFF
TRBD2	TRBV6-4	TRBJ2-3	TGTGCCCCCCCGACTAGCTCGCTAGATACGCAGTATTTT	CAPPTSSLDTQYF